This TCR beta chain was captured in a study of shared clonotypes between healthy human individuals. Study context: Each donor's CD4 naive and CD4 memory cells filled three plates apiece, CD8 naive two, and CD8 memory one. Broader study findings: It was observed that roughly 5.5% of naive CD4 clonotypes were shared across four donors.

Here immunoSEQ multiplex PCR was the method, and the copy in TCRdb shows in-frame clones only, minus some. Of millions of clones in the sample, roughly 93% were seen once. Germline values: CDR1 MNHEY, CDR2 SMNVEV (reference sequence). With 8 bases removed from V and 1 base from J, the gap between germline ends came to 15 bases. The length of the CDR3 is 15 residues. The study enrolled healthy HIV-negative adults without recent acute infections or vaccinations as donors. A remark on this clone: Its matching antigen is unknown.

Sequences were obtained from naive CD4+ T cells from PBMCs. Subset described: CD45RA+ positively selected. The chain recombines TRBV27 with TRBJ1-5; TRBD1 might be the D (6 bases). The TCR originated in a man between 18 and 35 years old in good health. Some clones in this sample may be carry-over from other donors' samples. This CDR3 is CASGLTGVSNQPQHF. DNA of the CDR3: TGTGCCAGCGGCCTGACAGGAGTCAGCAATCAGCCCCAGCATTTT.